The 15 T cell receptor beta chains below were found in one sample sequenced in a study of blood T cell repertoires in COVID-19. Generated by immunoSEQ multiplex PCR, the TCRdb table keeps only in-frame clones and is missing some. Here the sample spans about 220,000 clones, 83% being singletons. Sequencing was performed on peripheral blood. The receptors shown here come from a woman aged 40 to 50 with active or convalescent COVID-19.

This sequence joins TRBV2 and TRBJ1-5, with TRBD1 matching over 7 bases. This CDR3 is 13 amino acids long. CDR1 is SNHLY, CDR2 FYNNEI, per germline. V trimming: 10 bases; J trimming: 5 bases; junction bases outside the gene matches: 8. Here the CDR3 DNA reads TGTGCCACGAAGGGGGCTAGGGATCAGCCCCAGCATTTT. Its translation is CATKGARDQPQHF. The full variable domain, its missing parts supplied by reference TRBV2 and TRBJ1-5, is EPEVTQTPSHQVTQMGQEVILRCVPISNHLYFYWYRQILGQKVEFLVSFYNNEISEKSEIFDDQFSVERPDGSNFTLKIRSTKLEDSAMYFCATKGARDQPQHFGDGTRLSIL.

The rearrangement joins TRBV5-1 to TRBJ2-3; D remains unclear. There are 16 residues in the CDR3. Germline CDR1 SGHRS, CDR2 YFSETQ. Trimming took 0 bases from V and 1 from J, leaving 12 bases between them. CDR3: CASSLVGYVGTDTQYF. Written as DNA, the CDR3 is TGCGCCAGCAGCTTGGTCGGGTATGTGGGCACAGATACGCAGTATTTT.

J is TRBJ1-1 and V is TRBV6-5, with a tentative D call TRBD1 (5 bases). Germline V gives CDR1 MNHEY, CDR2 SVGAGI. V was trimmed by 2 bases and J by 6 bases, leaving 16 bases between them. This CDR3 region has 15 residues. CDR3 residues: CASSYPQGGNAEAFF. The CDR3 DNA follows: TGTGCCAGCAGTTACCCCCAGGGAGGTAACGCTGAAGCTTTCTTT.

Within the sample, this clone is medium-sized. CDR3 in amino acids: CASSSPGADEKLFF. CDR3 in DNA: TGTGCCAGCAGTTCCCCAGGGGCAGATGAAAAACTGTTTTTT. The rearrangement links TRBV27 to TRBJ1-4, with D tentatively TRBD1 (6 bases). The CDR3 contains 14 residues. Germline CDR1 MNHEY, CDR2 SMNVEV (reference sequence). Trimming took 4 bases from V and 6 from J, leaving 12 bases between them.

V is TRBV11-2 and J is TRBJ2-7, with D possibly matching TRBD1 (6 bases). Germline V gives CDR1 SGHAT, CDR2 FQNNGV. V lost 4 bases and J 1 base, leaving 14 bases between the germline ends. The CDR3 totals 15 residues. CDR3 residues: CASSWNKDRSYEQYF. The CDR3 bases are TGTGCCAGCAGCTGGAACAAGGACAGATCCTACGAGCAGTACTTC.

Only one count was recorded for this clone. The gene calls are TRBV11-3 and TRBJ2-7; 15 bases are a match to TRBD2. Trimming took 5 bases from V and 4 from J; bases not matched to a gene: 6. The V gene's germline CDR1 is SGHNT and CDR2 YENEEA. The CDR3 runs to 16 residues. CDR3 coding DNA: TGTGCCAGCAGCGCCGGACTAGCGGGAGGGCCTTACGAGCAGTACTTC. Translating gives CASSAGLAGGPYEQYF.

The rearrangement links TRBV20-1 to TRBJ1-1, with 8 bases identical to TRBD1. V trimming: 3 bases; J trimming: 5 bases; junction bases outside the gene matches: 8. Germline-derived CDR1 and CDR2 are DFQATT and SNEGSKA (reference sequence). The CDR3 has 14 residues. The CDR3 coding sequence is TGCAGTGCTAGTCCTACAGGGGGTAGGACTGAAGCTTTCTTT. It yields the protein CSASPTGGRTEAFF.

The chain recombines TRBV24-1 with TRBJ2-7, with TRBD2 matching over 12 bases. V lost 5 bases, J lost 2 bases, and 3 bases stayed unmatched. CDR3 size: 15 residues. Germline-derived CDR1 and CDR2 are KGHDR and SFDVKD. The CDR3 is CATSGSSGRAYEQYF. CDR3 nucleotides: TGTGCCACCAGTGGTTCTAGCGGGAGGGCCTACGAGCAGTACTTC.

The J gene is TRBJ1-1, the V gene TRBV7-9; D may be TRBD1 (5 bases). The CDR3 runs to 16 residues. The germline V and J ends were trimmed by 4 bases and 1 base, with 16 bases remaining between them. Germline values: CDR1 SEHNR, CDR2 FQNEAQ (reference sequence). CDR3 in DNA: TGTGCCAGCAGCTCCCCCGGGGGGGGGAGGAACACTGAAGCTTTCTTT. As protein: CASSSPGGGRNTEAFF.

In its sample, this clone was seen a few times. The rearrangement uses TRBV5-1 and TRBJ2-7, with 8 bases lining up with TRBD1. The CDR3 spans 16 residues. Trimming cost V 0 bases and J 2 bases; bases outside gene matches: 7. Per the germline V gene, CDR1 is SGHRS and CDR2 is YFSETQ. CDR3 nucleotide sequence: TGCGCCAGCAGCTTGGCGGGACAGGTGACCCCCTACGAGCAGTACTTC. The encoded protein is CASSLAGQVTPYEQYF.

This chain links TRBV3-1 (or the pseudogene TRBV3-2) with TRBJ2-7, with 12 bases aligning to TRBD2. The CDR3 runs 15 residues. The V segment lost 4 bases and the J segment 0 bases; nucleotides outside the gene matches: 1. Germline V lookup: CDR1 LGHDT, CDR2 YNNKEL (reference sequence). This CDR3 reads CASSPSGRASYEQYF. The CDR3 nucleotides read TGTGCCAGCAGCCCTAGCGGGAGGGCCTCCTACGAGCAGTACTTC.

The V gene is TRBV18, the J gene TRBJ1-2; perhaps TRBD1 as D (5 bases). The ends were cut back, 2 bases at V and 3 bases at J, with 13 bases in the middle. The CDR3 consists of 15 residues. Germline V gene data show CDR1 as KGHSH and CDR2 as LQKENI. In DNA, the CDR3 is TGTGCCAGCTCACCAGGGGCAGGCGACGACTATGGCTACACCTTC. It yields the protein CASSPGAGDDYGYTF.

V usage is TRBV3-1 (or the pseudogene TRBV3-2) and J usage is TRBJ2-7, with D hard to call. CDR3 length equals 14 residues. The germline V gene encodes CDR1 LGHDT and CDR2 YNNKEL (reference sequence). V dropped 0 bases and J dropped 5 bases, with 11 bases sitting between them. The CDR3 coding sequence is TGTGCCAGCAGCCAAGAAGGCGGTCGAAACGAGCAGTACTTC. It yields the protein CASSQEGGRNEQYF.

This rearrangement joins TRBV10-1 to TRBJ1-1, with D possibly TRBD1 on 6 matching bases. V was shortened by 2 bases and J by 3 bases, with 13 bases between the two germline ends. The germline gives CDR1 WNHNN, CDR2 SYGVQD (reference sequence). This CDR3 comprises 15 residues. The CDR3 loop reads CASSEGTRGDTEAFF. In DNA form, the CDR3 reads TGCGCCAGCAGTGAGGGGACCAGGGGTGACACTGAAGCTTTCTTT.

The chain links TRBV3-1 (or the pseudogene TRBV3-2) to TRBJ1-4; 10 bases are shared with TRBD1. V was pared by 3 bases and J by 6 bases, with 10 bases of the junction left unmatched. The CDR3 extends over 17 amino acids. Per germline, CDR1 LGHDT and CDR2 YNNKEL (reference sequence). The DNA for the CDR3 is TGTGCCAGCAGCCATCCTAGGACAGGGGGTTCAGATGAAAAACTGTTTTTT. As protein: CASSHPRTGGSDEKLFF.